A single sample gave rise to the 21 T cell receptor beta chains below, sequenced in a study of regulatory T cells in long-lasting Graves disease. The sample's time point: newly diagnosed GD, antithyroid drugs for less than 3 months. PBMC RNA served as the TCR library source. CDR3-region Arm-PCR and iRepertoire HTBI primers produced the TCR beta libraries. TCRdb passed the multiplex PCR reads through MiXCR, listing each CDR3 protein once. This table holds approximately 470,000 distinct CDR3 sequences, roughly 16% found once. The data were also submitted as part of a second study, on T cells in Graves' hyperthyroidism and ophthalmopathy.

Sample: peripheral blood mononuclear cells (PBMCs), taken at new diagnosis, from a patient treated with antithyroid drugs. All receptors derive from a man between 40 and 49 years old with Graves disease.

The rearrangement uses TRBV5-1 and TRBJ2-2; a possible D gene is TRBD2 (5 bases). Germline V CDR1 and CDR2: SGHRS, YFSETQ. V lost 4 bases and J 4 bases, leaving 14 bases between the germline ends. The CDR3 is 15 residues long. The CDR3: CASSLRTGRTGELFF. In DNA, the CDR3 is TGCGCCAGCAGCCTACGGACTGGACGCACCGGGGAGCTGTTTTTT. Supplemented by reference TRBV5-1 and TRBJ2-2, the full variable domain reads KAGVTQTPRYLIKTRGQQVTLSCSPISGHRSVSWYQQTPGQGLQFLFEYFSETQRNKGNFPGRFSGRQFSNSRSEMNVSTLELGDSALYLCASSLRTGRTGELFFGEGSRLTVL.

V usage is TRBV20-1 and J usage is TRBJ2-7, with unresolved D. Germline V lookup: CDR1 DFQATT, CDR2 SNEGSKA (reference sequence). Trimming stripped 5 bases from V and 3 bases from J, with 17 bases between. The CDR3 is made up of 14 amino acids. In DNA, the CDR3 is TGCAGTGCTCCTTCGGGCCTTTGGGGCTACGAGCAGTACTTC. Amino acid sequence: CSAPSGLWGYEQYF.

This clonotype was seen ten or more times. V and J are TRBV12-3 or TRBV12-4 and TRBJ2-1; 8 nucleotides align to TRBD1. The V gene end was trimmed by 5 bases and the J gene end by 4 bases; junction bases not matched to a gene: 4. The CDR3 sequence is 14 residues long. The CDR3 DNA follows: TGTGCCAGCAGTGCGGACAGGGCATACAATGAGCAGTTCTTC. This gives the protein CASSADRAYNEQFF.

The chain couples TRBV5-1 to TRBJ2-2; D is possibly TRBD1 (6 bases). V lost 5 bases, J lost 0 bases, and 14 bases lay in between. CDR3 length: 16 residues. CDR1 and CDR2 from the germline V gene are SGHRS and YFSETQ. The CDR3 spells CASSYRDRANTGELFF. DNA for the CDR3: TGCGCCAGCAGTTACAGGGACCGAGCGAACACCGGGGAGCTGTTTTTT.

This clonotype has ten or more counts. The J gene is TRBJ2-2, the V gene TRBV3-1; the D is unclear. The CDR3 runs 12 residues. V was trimmed by 4 bases and J by 5 bases, leaving 5 bases between them. The germline V gene has CDR1 LGHDT and CDR2 YNNKEL (reference sequence). The CDR3 DNA reads as TGTGCCAGCAGCCTTCAAACCGGGGAGCTGTTTTTT. This gives the protein CASSLQTGELFF.

This clonotype occurred many times. This chain uses TRBV28 with TRBJ2-3, with 8 bases that match TRBD2. CDR3 length: 13 residues. Germline V gene data show CDR1 as MDHEN and CDR2 as SYDVKM. J gave up 4 bases and V 7 bases, and 4 bases lay outside the gene matches. The CDR3 region is CASISGNSDTQYF. CDR3 bases: TGTGCCAGCATTAGCGGGAACTCAGATACGCAGTATTTT.

This clonotype has more than one count but fewer than ten. The chain links TRBV30 to TRBJ2-1, with D perhaps matching TRBD1 or TRBD2 (5 bases each). Germline CDR1 reads GTSNPN; CDR2 reads SVGIG (reference sequence). Trimming stripped 0 bases from V and 9 bases from J, with 12 bases between. This CDR3 contains 13 residues. CDR3 nucleotides: TGTGCCTGGAGTGTAATTGAGGGGTTTGAGCAGTTCTTC. It encodes CAWSVIEGFEQFF.

This clonotype has at least ten counts. The chain uses TRBV20-1 and TRBJ2-1; no clear D. The CDR3 has 15 residues. CDR1 and CDR2 (germline): DFQATT, SNEGSKA (reference sequence). Trimming shortened V by 5 bases and J by 0 bases, and 14 bases separated the two germline ends. CDR3 loop: CSAPDRSGSYNEQFF. The CDR3 nucleotides are TGCAGTGCTCCAGACCGGTCTGGCTCCTACAATGAGCAGTTCTTC.

This clonotype has ten or more counts. The genes are TRBV5-1 and TRBJ2-7; 10 bases line up with TRBD1. V trimming: 5 bases; J trimming: 4 bases; junction bases outside the gene matches: 6. The CDR3 has 14 amino acids. CDR1 is SGHRS, CDR2 YFSETQ, per germline. CDR3 sequence (DNA): TGCGCCAGCAGTAAGACAGGGGGCTCATACGAGCAGTACTTC. This codes for CASSKTGGSYEQYF. The entire variable domain, with the rest obtained from reference TRBV5-1 and TRBJ2-7, is as follows: KAGVTQTPRYLIKTRGQQVTLSCSPISGHRSVSWYQQTPGQGLQFLFEYFSETQRNKGNFPGRFSGRQFSNSRSEMNVSTLELGDSALYLCASSKTGGSYEQYFGPGTRLTVT.

This clonotype was seen at least ten times. The chain links TRBV18 to TRBJ2-1, with 7 positions matching TRBD2. Trimming at V came to 3 bases and at J to 2 bases, leaving 7 bases not matched to a gene. CDR3 length: 16 residues. The germline CDR1 and CDR2 sequences are KGHSH and LQKENI. The CDR3 reads CASSPFLAETYNEQFF. The CDR3 DNA reads TGTGCCAGCTCACCCTTCCTAGCGGAGACCTACAATGAGCAGTTCTTC.

The chain uses TRBV3-1 and TRBJ2-5; no firm D call. Deletions cut 3 bases from V and 6 bases from J, with 14 bases between. Germline V gives CDR1 LGHDT, CDR2 YNNKEL (reference sequence). The CDR3 runs to 14 residues. Written as DNA, the CDR3 is TGTGCCAGCAGCCATAGTGGGGATCCGAAGACCCAGTACTTC. Encoded protein: CASSHSGDPKTQYF.

This clonotype has more than one count but fewer than ten. The CDR3 DNA follows: TGTGCCAGCAGCTCATATAGCGGTAACGGAAAGAGCACAGATACGCAGTATTTT. This encodes CASSSYSGNGKSTDTQYF. J is TRBJ2-3 and V is TRBV5-8; a weak D match, TRBD2 (6 bases). CDR1 and CDR2 (germline): SGHTS, YDEGEE. V was pared by 3 bases and J by 0 bases, with 20 bases between. The CDR3 has 18 residues.

The genes are TRBV6-1 and TRBJ1-2; 12 bases line up with TRBD1. Trimming removed 6 bases from V and 3 bases from J; junction bases left unmatched: 5. The CDR3 spans 15 residues. Germline V gene sequence: CDR1 MNHNS, CDR2 SASEGT. The CDR3 spells CASRGDRGRHYGYTF. CDR3 in DNA: TGTGCCAGCAGGGGGGACAGGGGGCGTCACTATGGCTACACCTTC.

This clonotype was found once. The rearrangement links TRBV7-8 to TRBJ2-2; 8 nucleotides agree with TRBD1. Per the germline V gene, CDR1 is SGHVS and CDR2 is FQNEAQ. The CDR3 spans 17 residues. V shed 5 bases, J shed 5 bases, and the junction held 13 bases outside the gene matches. The chain's CDR3 is CASSTSAGTGPTGELFF. The CDR3 DNA reads as TGTGCCAGCAGCACTTCCGCGGGGACAGGCCCTACCGGGGAGCTGTTTTTT.

As regards this clonotype: One junction end disagrees with the germline gene, perhaps due to a read error. V usage is TRBV9 and J usage is TRBJ2-1, with 8 positions matching TRBD1. CDR1 and CDR2 from the germline V gene are SGDLS and YYNGEE. There are 16 residues in the CDR3. This chain's CDR3 is CASSVGQGAKYNGQFF. CDR3 DNA: TGTGCCAGCAGCGTAGGGCAGGGGGCAAAGTACAATGGGCAGTTCTTC.

There are many counts of this clonotype. The genes are TRBV12-3 or TRBV12-4 and TRBJ2-5; D not resolved. There are 13 residues in the CDR3. Deletions cut 4 bases from V and 7 bases from J, with 13 bases between. The CDR3: CASSSVQPGTQYF. DNA of the CDR3: TGTGCCAGCAGTTCGGTTCAACCGGGGACCCAGTACTTC.

This clonotype was counted at least ten times. The V call is TRBV2, the J call TRBJ1-1; D gene uncertain. With 6 bases removed from V and 4 bases from J, the gap between germline ends came to 9 bases. The CDR3 loop spans 12 amino acids. Germline V CDR1 and CDR2: SNHLY, FYNNEI. CDR3 loop: CASRAGATEAFF. The CDR3, as DNA: TGTGCCAGCAGGGCGGGTGCCACTGAAGCTTTCTTT.

The table lists this clonotype with a few counts. The chain couples TRBV20-1 to TRBJ1-2; 7 bases line up with TRBD1. The length of the CDR3 is 12 residues. The germline V gene has CDR1 DFQATT and CDR2 SNEGSKA (reference sequence). V gave up 1 base and J gave up 7 bases; unmatched junction bases: 3. The CDR3 DNA sequence: TGCAGTGCTAGAGCAGGGGGTCGTGGCTACACCTTC. Translation gives CSARAGGRGYTF.

This clonotype was counted only a few times. The V gene is TRBV29-1, the J gene TRBJ2-3; no definite D call. The CDR3 contains 14 residues. Germline V gene lookup returns CDR1 SQVTM and CDR2 ANQGSEA. Trimming removed 6 bases from V and 5 bases from J, with 18 bases in between. The CDR3 DNA is TGCAGCGTCCTAGGTTCGGGCCCCAGAGATACGCAGTATTTT. This codes for CSVLGSGPRDTQYF.

This clonotype was recorded at least ten times. The chain joins TRBV15 to TRBJ1-1; tentative D call: TRBD1 (5 bases). The CDR3 runs 14 residues. CDR1 and CDR2 (germline): LNHNV, YYDKDF (reference sequence). Trimming pared 5 bases from V and 5 bases from J, leaving 15 bases between. Here the CDR3 reads CATSLKGGVTEAFF. CDR3 nucleotides: TGTGCCACCAGCTTAAAGGGAGGGGTAACTGAAGCTTTCTTT.

This clonotype came up many times. The chain uses TRBV27 and TRBJ1-2, with D perhaps TRBD1 (6 bases). CDR1 is MNHEY, CDR2 SMNVEV, per germline (reference sequence). Trimming removed 6 bases from V and 4 bases from J, with 12 bases in between. The CDR3 covers 13 residues. As DNA, the CDR3 is TGTGCCAGCAGAGACAGGAGAGGCTATGGCTACACCTTC. Translation gives CASRDRRGYGYTF.